This TCR beta chain is from a study of shared clonotypes between healthy human individuals. Whole-study context: CD4 naive cells filled three plates per donor, CD4 memory three, CD8 naive two and CD8 memory one. The study, taken as a whole, reports: With few donors, the genetic and exposure-history diversity represented was limited. Sorted-subset sequencing was shown by rarefaction to be incomplete despite large depth.

CDR1 SNHLY and CDR2 FYNNEI come from the germline V gene. The V gene lost 2 bases and the J gene lost 2 bases, with 13 bases spanning the gap. CDR3 size: 15 residues. Only in-frame clones appear in the TCRdb table, and some are missing; sequencing was by immunoSEQ multiplex PCR. Among about 580,000 clones, 95% to 98% were seen once, and the ten largest hold 0.3%. In regard to this clone: The antigen is not known.

Terminally differentiated effector memory CD45RA+ cells were left out of the naive CD8 fraction, which was CD45RO-negative and positively selected for CCR7. The specimen sequenced was naive CD8+ T cells sorted from blood. The J gene is TRBJ2-7, the V gene TRBV2; the D gene is possibly TRBD2 (6 bases). The source of this sequence is a man younger than 40 in good health. This CDR3 reads CASSESASATYEQYF. The CDR3 DNA follows: TGTGCCAGCAGTGAATCTGCTAGCGCGACCTACGAGCAGTACTTC.